This T cell receptor (beta chain) was obtained from a study of glioma-infiltrating T cells after dendritic cell vaccination. Repertoires were generated with immunoSEQ multiplex PCR, while TCRdb's copy carries only in-frame clones and drops some. The table shows roughly 100,000 clones, with around 90% occurring only once. The time point was: after dendritic cell vaccination, including at tumor progression/relapse. Sequencing used blood, obtained after dendritic cell vaccination. The receptor was isolated from a human donor with glioblastoma.

The CDR3 spells CASSPMTESNYGYTF. CDR3 in DNA: TGTGCCAGCTCACCAATGACAGAGTCCAACTATGGCTACACCTTC. The chain uses TRBV18 and TRBJ1-2, with a weak D call TRBD1 (5 bases). The CDR3 covers 15 residues. With 2 bases removed from V and 2 bases from J, the gap between germline ends came to 12 bases. The germline gives CDR1 KGHSH, CDR2 LQKENI. The full variable domain, with the rest looked up from reference TRBV18 and TRBJ1-2, is NAGVMQNPRHLVRRRGQEARLRCSPMKGHSHVYWYRQLPEEGLKFMVYLQKENIIDESGMPKERFSAEFPKEGPSILRIQQVVRGDSAAYFCASSPMTESNYGYTFGSGTRLTVV.